The TCR beta chain described here comes from a study of blood T cell repertoires in COVID-19 (dated by TCRdb to about 2020). Concerning the study at large: The collaborator samples originated in the United States, Italy and Spain and spanned the acute and convalescent phases of COVID-19. A de-identified subject ID, COVID-19 status, age in years and sex were almost always included in the sample metadata. The prospective study material was composed of cDNA or gDNA derived from T cells, B-cell-depleted T cells, or PBMCs. The samples were drawn from two sources: the first 160 participants of the ongoing ImmuneRACE study, and fewer than 1,500 subjects contributed by 6 global collaborators. Where available, HLA class I and class II types were obtained from metadata supplied by the sample provider rather than from assay-based typing. The repertoires were released in a freely available public database intended as a resource for research on the immune response to SARS-CoV-2. The dataset comprised deeply sampled blood TCRbeta repertoires from subjects exposed to, actively infected with, or recovered from COVID-19. Study-wide conclusions, independent of this receptor: The amount of clinical and demographic metadata varied by source and participant and was provided uncurated.

With respect to this clone: No antigen is known for it. Nothing much larger sits one base from this clone, and base qualities are not available.

From the cysteine up to the phenylalanine, the CDR3 has a length of 15 residues. Of the read, only the CDR3 DNA is kept; its 45 bases are in frame from base 1. Taken from the germline V gene, the CDR1 and CDR2 loops are SGHRS and YFSETQ. V loses 4 bases, J loses 5 bases, and the germline ends lie 15 bases apart. The collaborating institutions used their own protocols to collect whole blood in K2EDTA tubes. Collaborator samples were shipped for TCRbeta analysis as frozen whole blood, isolated PBMCs, or DNA extracted from either sample type. TCRbeta CDR3 regions were amplified from genomic DNA using the immunoSEQ Assay, a bias-controlled multiplex PCR. The original pipeline was this. The number of nucleated cells in each sample was estimated by amplification of reference gene primers within the assay. Sequence reads were collapsed and filtered to measure the absolute abundance of every unique TCRbeta CDR3 rearrangement. For each sample, productive Simpson clonality was calculated as the square root of Simpson's diversity index over productive rearrangements. The table comes from immuneACCESS by way of TCRdb, which keeps in-frame sequences with V and J called. Part of the clones is missing from these tables; in studies checked, under half for an unresolved V gene and the rest for unknown reasons. That table supplies the V and J calls and clone size; D and trimming were determined from the DNA. Here the sample has 57,000 or so clones; around 85% occur a single time. The top ten clonotypes cover about a fifth of the sample.

This receptor was obtained from an elderly woman with active or convalescent COVID-19. Sequencing was done on a sample of peripheral blood. The rearrangement combines TRBV5-1 with TRBJ1-4, and TRBD1 may be the D gene, going by 5 matching bases. The CDR3 here reads CASSPGGTGNEKLFF. DNA sequence: TGCGCCAGCAGCCCCGGGGGGACGGGAAATGAAAAACTGTTTTTT.